These 19 T cell receptor beta chains came from one sample sequenced in a study of blood T cell repertoires in COVID-19 (dated by TCRdb to 2020 to 2022). Library creation used the immunoSEQ multiplex PCR assay. TCRdb took over this immuneACCESS table, retaining in-frame rearrangements with V and J assigned. Such tables are incomplete; in checked studies, under half of the missing clones stem from an unresolved V gene, and the remainder is unexplained. In this sample the table shows about 94,000 clones, about 86% of which occur a single time. Around 5.8% of the sample belongs to the ten largest clones. Input material: peripheral blood. The receptors come from a man in his sixties with acute or convalescent COVID-19.

The chain is built from TRBV23-1 and TRBJ1-2; tentatively, D is TRBD1 (6 bases). TRBV23-1 qualifies as an ORF whose function is uncertain. V was trimmed by 5 bases and J by 3 bases, leaving 13 bases between them. The CDR3 extends over 14 amino acids. This CDR3 reads CASSRQALDYGYTF. The CDR3 bases are TGCGCCAGCAGTAGACAGGCATTAGACTATGGCTACACCTTC.

In this sample, this clone is medium-sized. The J gene is TRBJ2-1, the V gene TRBV6-5; D uncertain. CDR1 MNHEY and CDR2 SVGAGI come from the germline V gene. Trimming pared 3 bases from V and 5 bases from J, leaving 11 bases between. CDR3 length: 14 amino acids. The CDR3 nucleotides are TGTGCCAGCAGTTATTCCGGTGTAAACAATGAGCAGTTCTTC. It codes for CASSYSGVNNEQFF.

The chain combines TRBV19 with TRBJ1-4; possible D gene TRBD1, 6 bases. The V and J ends lost 2 bases and 9 bases respectively, with 13 bases between them. This CDR3 is 14 amino acids long. Germline V CDR1 and CDR2: LNHDA, SQIVND (reference sequence). The CDR3 DNA reads as TGTGCCAGTAGTATAAAGGCAGGGGCGAAAAAACTGTTTTTT. Amino acids: CASSIKAGAKKLFF.

This clone was found once. V and J are TRBV5-5 and TRBJ2-1, with D unresolved. Germline assignment: CDR1 SGHKS and CDR2 YYEKEE (reference sequence). Trimming took 0 bases from V and 5 from J, leaving 12 bases between them. The CDR3 loop spans 15 amino acids. The CDR3 sequence: CASSLVDPKDNEQFF. CDR3 nucleotide sequence: TGTGCCAGCAGCTTGGTAGATCCCAAAGACAATGAGCAGTTCTTC.

The genes are TRBV11-3 and TRBJ2-5; 12 bases align to TRBD2. The CDR3 covers 16 residues. The germline CDR1 and CDR2 sequences are SGHNT and YENEEA. V was clipped by 1 base and J by 1 base; unmatched bases: 1. The chain's CDR3 is CASSLGLAGVQETQYF. The DNA of the CDR3 is TGTGCCAGCAGCTTAGGACTAGCGGGGGTCCAAGAGACCCAGTACTTC. The entire variable domain, with the rest obtained from reference TRBV11-3 and TRBJ2-5, is as follows: EAGVVQSPRYKIIEKKQPVAFWCNPISGHNTLYWYLQNLGQGPELLIRYENEEAVDDSQLPKDRFSAERLKGVDSTLKIQPAELGDSAVYLCASSLGLAGVQETQYFGPGTRLLVL.

The gene calls are TRBV18 and TRBJ2-6; D is ambiguous. This CDR3 contains 17 residues. Trimming left V 0 bases short and J 0 bases short, with 9 bases between. The V gene's germline CDR1 is KGHSH and CDR2 LQKENI. CDR3 sequence reads: CASSPPDPSSGANVLTF. CDR3 nucleotides: TGTGCCAGCTCACCACCGGATCCTAGCTCTGGGGCCAACGTCCTGACTTTC.

This clone has only a few counts. At one of its ends the junction is not consistent with the germline gene, which may arise from a read error. The chain carries TRBV7-7 and TRBJ2-7, with 9 bases aligning to TRBD1. There are 15 residues in the CDR3. Germline CDR1 is SSHAT and CDR2 is FNYEAQ (reference sequence). Here the CDR3 reads CASSPGTGPSYEQYF. The CDR3 DNA reads TGTGCTAGCAGCCCCGGGACAGGGCCCTCCTACGAGCAGTACTTC.

This clone was detected a few times. The chain recombines TRBV5-4 with TRBJ2-7; 10 nucleotides match TRBD1. CDR3 size: 14 residues. Germline V CDR1 and CDR2: SGHNT, YYREEE (reference sequence). The junction had 6 bases not matched to a gene; V was cut back by 4 bases and J by 5 bases. The CDR3 is CASSARDRGHEQYF. DNA for the CDR3: TGTGCCAGCAGCGCCCGGGACAGGGGTCACGAGCAGTACTTC. The full variable domain, with the rest looked up from reference TRBV5-4 and TRBJ2-7, is ETGVTQSPTHLIKTRGQQVTLRCSSQSGHNTVSWYQQALGQGPQFIFQYYREEENGRGNFPPRFSGLQFPNYSSELNVNALELDDSALYLCASSARDRGHEQYFGPGTRLTVT.

The chain employs TRBV9 and TRBJ2-1; tentatively, D is TRBD1 (6 bases). CDR1 is SGDLS, CDR2 YYNGEE, per germline. The CDR3 covers 15 residues. V was trimmed by 0 bases and J by 5 bases, leaving 12 bases between them. CDR3 DNA: TGTGCCAGCAGCGTAGGGGGGACAAACGACAATGAGCAGTTCTTC. Translating it yields CASSVGGTNDNEQFF.

The chain couples TRBV5-4 to TRBJ2-5, with D perhaps TRBD2 (6 bases). Deletions cut 5 bases from V and 5 bases from J, with 16 bases between. CDR1 is SGHNT, CDR2 YYREEE, per germline (reference sequence). The CDR3 loop spans 14 amino acids. The CDR3 sequence is CASRMGGNWETQYF. CDR3 in DNA: TGTGCCAGCAGGATGGGGGGTAATTGGGAGACCCAGTACTTC.

This clone was seen more than once but under ten times. The J gene is TRBJ1-2, the V gene TRBV19, with TRBD1 as a possible D gene (5 bases). Germline CDR1 is LNHDA and CDR2 is SQIVND (reference sequence). The CDR3 runs to 12 residues. V lost 8 bases to trimming and J lost 7 bases, with 14 bases between them. The CDR3 bases are TGTGCCAGTGTTCGGGGGGATGGTGGCTACACCTTC. Protein sequence: CASVRGDGGYTF.

V and J are TRBV27 and TRBJ2-1; TRBD2 is a possible D gene (6 bases). Per germline, CDR1 MNHEY and CDR2 SMNVEV (reference sequence). The CDR3 totals 15 residues. The germline V and J ends were trimmed by 3 bases and 2 bases, with 11 bases remaining between them. The CDR3 DNA follows: TGTGCCAGCAGTTTTGGGGGGAGAGCCTACAATGAGCAGTTCTTC. It translates to CASSFGGRAYNEQFF.

This clone has just a few counts. The rearrangement links TRBV3-1 (or the pseudogene TRBV3-2) to TRBJ1-2; D gene ambiguous. Germline values: CDR1 LGHDT, CDR2 YNNKEL (reference sequence). The CDR3 is 13 amino acids. V was trimmed by 4 bases and J by 8 bases, leaving 14 bases between them. CDR3 protein: CASSLLEGYGYTF. CDR3 bases: TGTGCCAGCAGCCTCCTTGAGGGCTACGGCTACACCTTC.

This clone was detected a few times. The rearrangement uses TRBV2 and TRBJ1-1, with 9 bases that match TRBD1. Per the germline V gene, CDR1 is SNHLY and CDR2 is FYNNEI. Germline trimming cut 7 bases from V and 3 bases from J; bases unmatched to any gene: 18. CDR3 length: 18 amino acids. The CDR3 DNA sequence: TGTGCCAGCACCCAGCCCGCTGGACAGGGGATATGGGACACTGAAGCTTTCTTT. Translated, it gives CASTQPAGQGIWDTEAFF. Based on the CDR3 plus reference TRBV2 and TRBJ1-1, the full variable domain is EPEVTQTPSHQVTQMGQEVILRCVPISNHLYFYWYRQILGQKVEFLVSFYNNEISEKSEIFDDQFSVERPDGSNFTLKIRSTKLEDSAMYFCASTQPAGQGIWDTEAFFGQGTRLTVV.

This chain connects TRBV7-3 to TRBJ2-5, with D perhaps TRBD2 (7 bases). This CDR3 contains 15 residues. Germline assignment: CDR1 SGHTA and CDR2 FQGTGA. With 5 bases removed from V and 5 bases from J, the gap between germline ends came to 18 bases. This CDR3 reads CASSPFGGAGETQYF. The CDR3 region has the DNA TGTGCCAGCAGCCCCTTTGGGGGGGCCGGGGAGACCCAGTACTTC.

The gene calls are TRBV30 and TRBJ1-1; D might be TRBD1 (5 bases). CDR1 is GTSNPN and CDR2 is SVGIG in the germline V gene (reference sequence). V lost 2 bases to trimming and J lost 8 bases, with 15 bases between them. The CDR3 extends over 13 amino acids. The CDR3 nucleotides read TGTGCCTGGAGTTGGTCCAGGGCCCAAGAAGCTTTCTTT. Encoded protein: CAWSWSRAQEAFF.

The gene calls are TRBV6-1 and TRBJ2-7, with D tentatively TRBD1 (5 bases). V was trimmed by 3 bases and J by 6 bases, leaving 12 bases between them. The CDR3 totals 13 residues. The germline V gene has CDR1 MNHNS and CDR2 SASEGT. CDR3 bases: TGTGCCAGCAGTGAGGGGTGGGGCGGCGAGCAGTACTTC. Protein sequence: CASSEGWGGEQYF.

The CDR3 region is CATSEQTGSKLFF. CDR3 DNA: TGTGCCACCAGTGAACAGACAGGGTCAAAACTGTTTTTT. The chain couples TRBV24-1 to TRBJ1-4; 7 positions match TRBD1. The V and J ends lost 4 bases and 10 bases, in that order; junction bases with no gene match: 5. Germline loops: CDR1 KGHDR, CDR2 SFDVKD. The CDR3 runs to 13 residues.

The table lists this clone with a count of one. J is TRBJ1-1 and V is TRBV6-5; TRBD1 aligns across 11 bases. The CDR3 has 14 residues. With 3 bases clipped from V and 7 bases from J, the junction kept 4 bases outside the gene matches. Germline CDR1 reads MNHEY; CDR2 reads SVGAGI. In nucleotides, the CDR3 is TGTGCCAGCAGTTATGGGACAGGGGGAGATGAAGCTTTCTTT. This sequence encodes CASSYGTGGDEAFF.